This T cell receptor beta chain was obtained from a study of blood T cells in healthy people across ages. Overall study findings and caveats: Relative to aged donors, long-lived donors carried more naive CD4+ cells and displayed higher diversity.

Together with a sample-barcoded 5' primer, a J-beta primer mix was included in a second PCR lasting roughly 6 to 12 cycles. TCRdb reprocessed the 5' RACE reads via MiXCR and lists one record per CDR3 protein. The sample shows over a million distinct CDR3 sequences, less than 50% of them seen only once. Regarding this clonotype: The antigen is not known.

Germline trimming cut 6 bases from V and 6 bases from J; bases unmatched to any gene: 6. CDR3 length equals 12 residues. Germline CDR1 and CDR2: DFQATT and SNEGSKA (reference sequence). The V and J genes are TRBV20-1 and TRBJ2-3; 7 bases line up with TRBD2. The source material was blood. The sequence came from a woman in her sixties or seventies in good health. The CDR3 protein is CSARLASDTQYF. The CDR3 nucleotides are TGCAGTGCGAGACTAGCATCGGATACGCAGTATTTT.